Sequencing of this TCR beta chain was carried out in a study of blood T cell repertoires in COVID-19. The CDR3 totals 15 residues. Trimming cost V 0 bases and J 11 bases; bases outside gene matches: 9. Per the germline V gene, CDR1 is LGHDT and CDR2 is YNNKEL (reference sequence). Generated by immunoSEQ multiplex PCR, the TCRdb table keeps only in-frame clones and is missing some. The profile shows under 130,000 clones, around 81% of them singletons. The chain uses TRBV3-1 (or the pseudogene TRBV3-2) and TRBJ1-4; 7 nucleotides agree with TRBD1. This TCR was sampled from a woman aged 65 to 85 with acute or convalescent COVID-19. What was sequenced was peripheral blood. The CDR3: CASSQDMAGGRKLFF. The DNA of the CDR3 is TGTGCCAGCAGCCAAGATATGGCAGGGGGTAGGAAACTGTTTTTT.